The source of this T cell receptor (beta chain) is a study of T cells in Graves' hyperthyroidism and ophthalmopathy. CDR1 and CDR2 from the germline V gene are SGHVS and FNYEAQ. This CDR3 is 11 amino acids long. Trimming stripped 5 bases from V and 10 bases from J, with 10 bases between. This clonotype has a count of ten or more. The TCR beta CDR3 regions underwent amplification using RNA transcripts as the source. Initially, a first-round RT-PCR of the TCR CDR3 employed the HTBI primer set. TCRdb reanalysed the multiplex PCR reads using MiXCR and keeps one entry per CDR3 protein. This table holds some 740,000 distinct CDR3 sequences, approximately 14% found once.

The chain combines TRBV7-6 with TRBJ2-3; either TRBD1 or TRBD2 may supply D (5 bases each). The sample comprised blood. This receptor was taken from a woman younger than 30 with Graves' hyperthyroidism. The CDR3 bases are TGTGCCAGCAGCGCGTCGGGGCCGCAGTATTTT. This translates into CASSASGPQYF.